This T cell receptor (beta chain) came from a study of cytotoxic CD8 clonotypes in ibrutinib-treated CLL. Using immunoSEQ multiplex PCR, the repertoire was profiled, and TCRdb retains in-frame clones only, with some absent. Among some 140,000 clones listed, approximately 89% were seen once. Study-wide points: The clonality rise at ibrutinib response reflected private clonotype expansion.

V dropped 0 bases and J dropped 5 bases, with 14 bases sitting between them. There are 16 residues in the CDR3. CDR1 is SGHRS, CDR2 YFSETQ, per germline. Note on this clone: Its antigen is as yet unknown.

The rearrangement uses TRBV5-1 and TRBJ1-4, with a weak D call TRBD1 (5 bases). Material: PBMCs, obtained after 12 months of ibrutinib treatment. The sequence came from a human donor with chronic lymphocytic leukemia. CDR3 sequence (DNA): TGCGCCAGCAGCTTGGTCTTCGGGGGATTCAATGAAAAACTGTTTTTT. Its translation is CASSLVFGGFNEKLFF.